This note documents a single T cell receptor beta chain sequence. It lacks a known antigen. No clone much larger than this one lies a single base away; base qualities are absent. The collaborating institutions used their own protocols to collect whole blood in K2EDTA tubes. Collaborator samples were shipped for TCRbeta analysis as frozen whole blood, isolated PBMCs, or DNA extracted from either sample type. These data originate in a study of blood T cell repertoires in COVID-19 (dated by TCRdb to the early 2020s). Notes on the research overall: Samples covering the acute and convalescent phases of COVID-19 were provided by collaborators in the United States, Italy and Spain. The material from the prospective study consisted of cDNA or gDNA derived from T cells, B-cell-depleted T cells, or PBMCs. Deeply sampled blood TCRbeta repertoires from subjects exposed to, actively infected with, or recovered from COVID-19 were included in the dataset. The repertoires were made available in a free public database intended to serve as a resource for research on the immune response to SARS-CoV-2. The samples were drawn from two sources: the first 160 participants of the ongoing ImmuneRACE study, and over 1,000 subjects contributed by 6 global collaborators. Nearly every sample came with metadata listing a de-identified subject ID, COVID-19 status, age in years and sex. HLA class I and class II types, where available, came from metadata supplied by the sample provider rather than from assay-based typing. Findings and caveats that apply to the study as a whole: Clinical and demographic metadata were provided uncurated, with the amount varying by source and participant.

TCRbeta CDR3 regions were amplified from genomic DNA using the immunoSEQ Assay, a bias-controlled multiplex PCR. Concerning the study's data processing: The number of nucleated cells in each sample was estimated by amplification of reference gene primers within the assay. To quantify the absolute abundance of each unique TCRbeta CDR3 rearrangement, sequence reads were collapsed and filtered. For each sample, productive Simpson clonality was calculated as the square root of Simpson's diversity index across productive rearrangements. TCRdb carries this immuneACCESS record with in-frame sequences only. Its versions omit some clonotypes, under half of them owing to an unresolved V gene in the studies checked, with the rest unexplained. From that table come the V and J calls and clone size; the DNA was used to work out D and trimming. This sample holds over 150,000 clones; 75% to 95% were observed only once. The ten largest clones add up to 0.55% of the sample.

Reading from cysteine to phenylalanine, the CDR3 counts 13 amino acids. Only the CDR3 DNA is retained, 39 bases long and in frame from the first base. For CDR1 and CDR2, the germline V gene (reference sequence) lists PRHDT and FYEKMQ. Trimming accounts for 5 bases at V and 12 bases at J, while the number of junction bases matched to no gene is 11. The specimen sequenced was peripheral blood. This TCR was sampled from a man aged 45-65 years with acute or convalescent COVID-19. The chain employs TRBV13 and TRBJ1-1; TRBD1 matches 8 bases in the middle. The DNA sequence is TGTGCCAGCAGCGTCACAGGGGGGGGTGTGCCTTTCTTT. Its protein reads: CASSVTGGGVPFF.